This TCR beta chain was obtained from a study of cytomegalovirus exposure and HLA in healthy donors. Study in general: The study placed around 85% of its roughly 430 genotyped donors in the Caucasian-associated ancestry cluster. Broader study findings: Roughly even sequencing depth across donors was the assumption behind the presence/absence analyses.

Donors consisted of healthy bone marrow donors. Primers: 60 Vbeta forward and 13 Jbeta reverse. The data were produced by immunoSEQ multiplex PCR, yet TCRdb's version contains in-frame clones alone and is incomplete. This table holds 150,000 to 200,000 clones, around 80% found once. Concerning this clone: What it recognizes is unknown. A read error may produce the germline difference seen at one junction end.

The CDR3 has 16 amino acids. CDR1 and CDR2 (germline): MDHEN, SYDVKM. The origin of this receptor is a woman in her late teens or twenties in good health and CMV-seronegative. Specimen: PBMCs. The chain couples TRBV28 to TRBJ2-6; possible D gene TRBD1, 8 bases. CDR3 nucleotide sequence: TGTGCCAGCTACAGGGGGGGGGTCTCTGGGGCCAACGGCCTGACTTTC. It codes for CASYRGGVSGANGLTF.